This TCR beta chain was profiled in a study of CD8+CD57+ T cells in acquired aplastic anemia. CDR3 and TCR beta VDJ profiling relied on genomic DNA as the template. From the reads, TCRdb called clonotypes with MiXCR, one entry per CDR3 protein. The data hold more than 45,000 distinct CDR3 sequences, with just over 55% observed a single time. With V trimmed by 4 bases and J by 2 bases, 4 bases remained unmatched. The CDR3 loop spans 17 amino acids. Only patients with CD8+CD57+ cell expansion on flow cytometry were chosen for sequencing. The diagnosis in all patients was severe acquired aplastic anemia. There was no therapy given to any patient before the blood sampling took place.

The TCR originated in a human donor with aplastic anemia. Source material: sorted CD4+, CD8+, or CD8+CD57+ T cells (not recorded which) from PBMCs. The chain is built from TRBV12-3 or TRBV12-4 and TRBJ2-2, with 13 bases that match TRBD2. CDR3 nucleotide sequence: TGTGCCAGCAGTTCGGGACTAGCGGGGCTAAACACCGGGGAGCTGTTTTTT. Its protein product is CASSSGLAGLNTGELFF.